This TCR beta chain was observed in a study of cytomegalovirus exposure and HLA in healthy donors. Study-level points and caveats: Cytomegalovirus-associated TCR beta chains were listed, numbering 150 to 200. As was reported, the HLA-A and HLA-B alleles of most subjects were accurately predicted from TCR beta sequences. V segments that were indistinguishable, TRBV6-2 and TRBV6-3 among them, were omitted from analysis.

Turning to this clone: Its antigen is not known. Additional DNA sequences in this sample encode the identical CDR3.

Primers for the PCR totalled 60 Vbeta and 13 Jbeta. Sequenced by immunoSEQ multiplex PCR; TCRdb stores in-frame clones only, minus some. This table has 70,000 to 100,000 clones, approximately 80% appearing once. Germline V CDR1 and CDR2: LNHDA, SQIVND (reference sequence). The CDR3 has 16 residues. The J segment lost 4 bases and the V segment lost 3 bases, leaving 9 bases of the junction unmatched. Material: PBMCs. This sequence originates from a man aged 50 to 59 in good health and CMV-seropositive. V usage is TRBV19 and J usage is TRBJ2-7, with 10 nucleotides matching TRBD2. The CDR3 bases are TGTGCCAGTAGTATCGCTAGCGGGAGAGCGGGTTACGAGCAGTACTTC. Its protein product is CASSIASGRAGYEQYF.